A selection of T cell receptor beta chains follows, all from one sample in a study of cytomegalovirus exposure and HLA in healthy donors. The data were produced by immunoSEQ multiplex PCR, yet TCRdb's version contains in-frame clones alone and is incomplete. In all, the sample yields almost 40,000 clones. Material for sequencing was PBMCs. The receptors were sampled from a woman aged 25 to 39 in good health and CMV-seropositive. Both conserved end residues are part of each CDR3. D genes are given only for firm matches.

J gene: TRBJ1-2; D gene: .; V gene: TRBV28; CDR3 DNA: TGTGCCAGCAGTTTCAACCGACAGGTTATTTATGGCTACACCTTC; CDR3 protein: CASSFNRQVIYGYTF
J gene: TRBJ1-4; D gene: TRBD1; V gene: TRBV10-2; CDR3 DNA: TGCGCCGCCCGAGGTGACAGGGGGAATGAAAAACTGTTTTTT; CDR3 protein: CAARGDRGNEKLFF
J gene: TRBJ1-2; D gene: .; V gene: TRBV5-5; CDR3 DNA: TGTGCCAGCAGCTTGCGTCGGGGGGGTTATGGCTACACCTTC; CDR3 protein: CASSLRRGGYGYTF
J gene: TRBJ1-1; D gene: .; V gene: TRBV4-1; CDR3 DNA: TGCGCCAGCAGCCAGGAGTTTAAGATTGCTGAAGCTTTCTTT; CDR3 protein: CASSQEFKIAEAFF
J gene: TRBJ1-4; D gene: .; V gene: TRBV13; CDR3 DNA: TGTGCCAGCAGCGCAGGACTTAACAGTGAAAAACTGTTTTTT; CDR3 protein: CASSAGLNSEKLFF
J gene: TRBJ1-1; D gene: .; V gene: TRBV2; CDR3 DNA: TGTGCCAGCAGTGAAGAGGACGGGATGAACACTGAAGCTTTCTTT; CDR3 protein: CASSEEDGMNTEAFF
J gene: TRBJ2-7; D gene: .; V gene: TRBV28; CDR3 DNA: TGTGCCAGCACCGAAGGGAGCTCCTACGAGCAGTACTTC; CDR3 protein: CASTEGSSYEQYF
J gene: TRBJ2-7; D gene: TRBD1; V gene: TRBV10-1; CDR3 DNA: TGCGCCAGCAGCGCTTCCTCCGGGACAGGGTACGAGCAGTACTTC; CDR3 protein: CASSASSGTGYEQYF
J gene: TRBJ2-1; D gene: .; V gene: TRBV11-3; CDR3 DNA: TGTGCCAGCAGCCCAGAACTTCTGGCGGGGTTATACAATGAGCAGTTCTTC; CDR3 protein: CASSPELLAGLYNEQFF
J gene: TRBJ1-1; D gene: .; V gene: TRBV5-1; CDR3 DNA: TGCGCCAGCAGCTGGTTGGGGGAGGGCACTGAAGCTTTCTTT; CDR3 protein: CASSWLGEGTEAFF
J gene: TRBJ1-6; D gene: TRBD1; V gene: TRBV11-2; CDR3 DNA: TGTGCCAGCAGCCCGGGATGGACAGGATCACCCCTCCACTTT; CDR3 protein: CASSPGWTGSPLHF
J gene: TRBJ2-1; D gene: .; V gene: TRBV5-6; CDR3 DNA: TGTGCCAGCAGCCCCCAACCTTCCCCAGGGTGGGTCCACAATGAGCAGTTCTTC; CDR3 protein: CASSPQPSPGWVHNEQFF
J gene: TRBJ2-2; D gene: .; V gene: TRBV13; CDR3 DNA: TGTGCCAGCAGCTTCTATCCCGGGGAGCTGTTTTTT; CDR3 protein: CASSFYPGELFF
J gene: TRBJ1-5; D gene: .; V gene: TRBV2; CDR3 DNA: TGTGCCAGCAGTAGCCCATTACAGGGAAGTTATCAGCCCCAGCATTTT; CDR3 protein: CASSSPLQGSYQPQHF
J gene: TRBJ1-5; D gene: TRBD1; V gene: TRBV7-2; CDR3 DNA: TGTGCCAGCAGCTCACAGGGGGTCGGTCAGCCCCAGCATTTT; CDR3 protein: CASSSQGVGQPQHF
J gene: TRBJ1-6; D gene: .; V gene: TRBV30; CDR3 DNA: TGTGCCTGGAGTGTATCAGATCGAAGTACACCCCTCCACTTT; CDR3 protein: CAWSVSDRSTPLHF
J gene: TRBJ2-1; D gene: .; V gene: TRBV7-6; CDR3 DNA: TGTGCCAGCAGCTTGCAACATCGCAATGAGCAGTTCTTC; CDR3 protein: CASSLQHRNEQFF
J gene: TRBJ2-1; D gene: TRBD2; V gene: TRBV19; CDR3 DNA: TGTGCCAGTAGTATGACTAGCGGGGCCTACAATGAGCAGTTCTTC; CDR3 protein: CASSMTSGAYNEQFF
J gene: TRBJ1-1; D gene: TRBD1; V gene: TRBV19; CDR3 DNA: TGTGCCAGTAGTATAGAGCGGACAGGGAGTGCTTTCTTT; CDR3 protein: CASSIERTGSAFF
J gene: TRBJ2-7; D gene: .; V gene: TRBV20-1; CDR3 DNA: TGCAGTGCCCGGGACACTTACGAGCAGTACTTC; CDR3 protein: CSARDTYEQYF
J gene: TRBJ1-2; D gene: .; V gene: TRBV21-1; CDR3 DNA: TGTGCCAGCAGCAATCCTACAGGGGGCTTTAACTATGGCTACACCTTC; CDR3 protein: CASSNPTGGFNYGYTF
J gene: TRBJ2-5; D gene: TRBD2; V gene: TRBV29-1; CDR3 DNA: TGCAGCGTGGCCCTTCGACTAGCGGGGGGTTTAGTCCAAGAGACCCAGTACTTC; CDR3 protein: CSVALRLAGGLVQETQYF
J gene: TRBJ1-1; D gene: TRBD1; V gene: TRBV7-9; CDR3 DNA: TGTGCCAGCAGCAAAAGACAGGGGTTGATCAGGACTGAAGCTTTCTTT; CDR3 protein: CASSKRQGLIRTEAFF
J gene: TRBJ2-3; D gene: .; V gene: TRBV5-8; CDR3 DNA: TGTGCCAGCAGCTTGGCCCTCACAGGGTCCAGCACAGATACGCAGTATTTT; CDR3 protein: CASSLALTGSSTDTQYF
J gene: TRBJ2-5; D gene: .; V gene: TRBV27; CDR3 DNA: TGTGCCAGCAGTCCTGTAGGGGACATCTGGGAGACCCAGTACTTC; CDR3 protein: CASSPVGDIWETQYF
J gene: TRBJ2-3; D gene: .; V gene: TRBV6-1; CDR3 DNA: TGTGCCAGCAGTGAAGTCGGAGATACGCAGTATTTT; CDR3 protein: CASSEVGDTQYF
J gene: TRBJ1-5; D gene: .; V gene: TRBV10-3; CDR3 DNA: TGTGCCATCAGGGGGGGTACGAATCAGCCCCAGCATTTT; CDR3 protein: CAIRGGTNQPQHF
J gene: TRBJ2-2; D gene: TRBD2; V gene: TRBV6-1; CDR3 DNA: TGTGCCAGCAGTGAAGCGGGAGGGGCAGTTGGAGGGGAGCTGTTTTTT; CDR3 protein: CASSEAGGAVGGELFF
J gene: TRBJ2-3; D gene: .; V gene: TRBV6-5; CDR3 DNA: TGTGCCAGCAGATTGACCCGGAGGGACGGGACGCAGTATTTT; CDR3 protein: CASRLTRRDGTQYF
J gene: TRBJ2-5; D gene: TRBD1; V gene: TRBV4-2; CDR3 DNA: TGTGCCAGCAGCCAAGATCGACGGACAGGGTATGAGACCCAGTACTTC; CDR3 protein: CASSQDRRTGYETQYF
J gene: TRBJ1-1; D gene: TRBD1; V gene: TRBV19; CDR3 DNA: TGTGCCAGTAGCTCAAGTCCCGGGACAGGGTTGAACACTGAAGCTTTCTTT; CDR3 protein: CASSSSPGTGLNTEAFF
J gene: TRBJ2-5; D gene: TRBD2; V gene: TRBV7-9; CDR3 DNA: TGTGCCAGCAGTCCGGGGACTAAAGAGACCCAGTACTTC; CDR3 protein: CASSPGTKETQYF
J gene: TRBJ1-1; D gene: TRBD1; V gene: TRBV29-1; CDR3 DNA: TGCAGCGTGTGGCCAGGGGGCATTGAAGCTTTCTTT; CDR3 protein: CSVWPGGIEAFF
J gene: TRBJ2-7; D gene: .; V gene: TRBV25-1; CDR3 DNA: TGTGTTATGCCTCGGCGGGGGCCCCCTAACGAGCAGTACTTC; CDR3 protein: CVMPRRGPPNEQYF
J gene: TRBJ1-6; D gene: .; V gene: TRBV5-1; CDR3 DNA: TGCGCCAGCAGCTTGGACTACATGGAAGGTAATTCACCCCTCCACTTT; CDR3 protein: CASSLDYMEGNSPLHF
J gene: TRBJ2-7; D gene: TRBD1; V gene: TRBV7-6; CDR3 DNA: TGTGCCAGCAGCTTAAACCCGGGGACAGACTCCTACGAGCAGTACTTC; CDR3 protein: CASSLNPGTDSYEQYF
J gene: TRBJ2-3; D gene: TRBD2; V gene: TRBV19; CDR3 DNA: TGTGCCAGTAGTATTTTGGGACTAGCGGCAGATACGCAGTATTTT; CDR3 protein: CASSILGLAADTQYF
J gene: TRBJ2-1; D gene: .; V gene: TRBV7-6; CDR3 DNA: TGTGCCAGCAGCTTCGCGGGGGCCAACAATGAGCAGTTCTTC; CDR3 protein: CASSFAGANNEQFF
J gene: TRBJ1-3; D gene: .; V gene: TRBV2; CDR3 DNA: TGTGCCAGCAGTGAAGGGACAGCCTGGCACTCTGGAAACACCATATATTTT; CDR3 protein: CASSEGTAWHSGNTIYF
J gene: TRBJ1-2; D gene: .; V gene: TRBV19; CDR3 DNA: TGTGCCAGTAGTCCAACTCGGGAAGGGGGCTATGGCTACACCTTC; CDR3 protein: CASSPTREGGYGYTF
J gene: TRBJ2-1; D gene: TRBD2; V gene: TRBV30; CDR3 DNA: TGTGCCTGGAGTGTACTAGGCGGGGGGGATGATATCTCCTACAATGAGCAGTTCTTC; CDR3 protein: CAWSVLGGGDDISYNEQFF
J gene: TRBJ1-1; D gene: .; V gene: TRBV20-1; CDR3 DNA: TGCAGTGCTAGGGGCCCCCTGGAAGCTTTCTTT; CDR3 protein: CSARGPLEAFF
J gene: TRBJ1-2; D gene: .; V gene: TRBV5-4; CDR3 DNA: TGTGCCAGCAGCTTGGCCATAGCTAACTATGGCTACACCTTC; CDR3 protein: CASSLAIANYGYTF
J gene: TRBJ2-7; D gene: .; V gene: TRBV6-1; CDR3 DNA: TGTGCCAGCACCCATGGTGACTTGCAGTACGAGCAGTACTTC; CDR3 protein: CASTHGDLQYEQYF
J gene: TRBJ1-1; D gene: TRBD1; V gene: TRBV7-6; CDR3 DNA: TGTGCCAGCAGCTTAGGGACAGGGGCCACTGAAGCTTTCTTT; CDR3 protein: CASSLGTGATEAFF
J gene: TRBJ1-4; D gene: .; V gene: TRBV30; CDR3 DNA: TGTGCCTGGAGTGGAGCCTCCCCGGGGGGCTTTGAAAAACTGTTTTTT; CDR3 protein: CAWSGASPGGFEKLFF
J gene: TRBJ1-5; D gene: .; V gene: TRBV11-2; CDR3 DNA: TGTGCCAGCAGCGTAAATAGCAATCAGCCCCAGCATTTT; CDR3 protein: CASSVNSNQPQHF
J gene: TRBJ2-7; D gene: TRBD2; V gene: TRBV10-1; CDR3 DNA: TGCGCCAGCAGTGAGAGCCTAGCGGGGGCCTACGAGCAGTACTTC; CDR3 protein: CASSESLAGAYEQYF
J gene: TRBJ1-4; D gene: .; V gene: TRBV18; CDR3 DNA: TGTGCCAGCTCACCCCCGGGACAAACGGGAGAAAAACTGTTTTTT; CDR3 protein: CASSPPGQTGEKLFF
J gene: TRBJ1-1; D gene: .; V gene: TRBV7-2; CDR3 DNA: TGTGCCAGCACCTCCTCCACAGCCCCGTTCACTGAAGCTTTCTTT; CDR3 protein: CASTSSTAPFTEAFF
J gene: TRBJ2-7; D gene: .; V gene: TRBV5-1; CDR3 DNA: TGCGCCAGCAGCTTGGAATCAGGGCACGAGCAGTACTTC; CDR3 protein: CASSLESGHEQYF
J gene: TRBJ1-1; D gene: .; V gene: TRBV6-5; CDR3 DNA: TGTGCCAGCAGCCAGGGGTACACTGAAGCTTTCTTT; CDR3 protein: CASSQGYTEAFF
J gene: TRBJ1-2; D gene: TRBD1; V gene: TRBV4-1; CDR3 DNA: TGCGCCAGCAGCCAAGATCCTGGGACAGTCTATGGCTACACCTTC; CDR3 protein: CASSQDPGTVYGYTF
J gene: TRBJ1-2; D gene: .; V gene: TRBV30; CDR3 DNA: TGTGCCTGGAGGGGGGCCTTAAGGAGCTACACCTTC; CDR3 protein: CAWRGALRSYTF
J gene: TRBJ2-2; D gene: TRBD1; V gene: TRBV4-1; CDR3 DNA: TGCGCCAGCAGCCAAAGACAGGGAAGTAACGGGGAGCTGTTTTTT; CDR3 protein: CASSQRQGSNGELFF
J gene: TRBJ2-7; D gene: TRBD2; V gene: TRBV18; CDR3 DNA: TGTGCCAGCTCGGGGACTAGCGGGGGGCTATACGAGCAGTACTTC; CDR3 protein: CASSGTSGGLYEQYF
J gene: TRBJ2-1; D gene: TRBD1; V gene: TRBV14; CDR3 DNA: TGTGCCAGCAGCCCAGACAGGGGGCTTATCAATGAGCAGTTCTTC; CDR3 protein: CASSPDRGLINEQFF
J gene: TRBJ1-1; D gene: .; V gene: TRBV30; CDR3 DNA: TGTGCCTGGAGTGCACTCCTAGGCTCTGAAGCTTTCTTT; CDR3 protein: CAWSALLGSEAFF
J gene: TRBJ2-4; D gene: .; V gene: TRBV2; CDR3 DNA: TGTGCCAGCAGGACCACAGGGCTGTTGGACATTCAGTACTTC; CDR3 protein: CASRTTGLLDIQYF